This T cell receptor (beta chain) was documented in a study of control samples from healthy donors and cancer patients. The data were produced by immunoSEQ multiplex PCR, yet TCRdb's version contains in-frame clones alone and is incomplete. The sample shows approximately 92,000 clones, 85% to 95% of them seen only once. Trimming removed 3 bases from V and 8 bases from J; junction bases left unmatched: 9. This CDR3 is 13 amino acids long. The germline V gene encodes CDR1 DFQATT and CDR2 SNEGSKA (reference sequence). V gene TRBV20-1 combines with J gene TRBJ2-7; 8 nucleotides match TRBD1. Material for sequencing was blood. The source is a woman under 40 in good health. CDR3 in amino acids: CSASEGQGEQQYF. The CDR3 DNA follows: TGCAGTGCTAGTGAAGGACAGGGAGAACAGCAGTACTTC.